Listed below are T cell receptor beta chains from one sample, sequenced in a study of CD8+ T cells in alopecia areata. Data came from immunoSEQ multiplex PCR; TCRdb stores just in-frame clones and leaves some out. The repertoire includes around 97,000 clones, 65% to 90% of them detected once, and roughly 11% sits in the top ten. The sample was CD8+ T cells sorted from blood, taken at approximately week 30, from a patient treated with tofacitinib. The receptors shown here come from a human donor with alopecia areata. The CDR3 runs from the conserved cysteine through the conserved F or W. Fields, in order: V gene, CDR3 length, D gene, clone size, J gene, CDR3 DNA, CDR3 protein. The D gene is left open where the match is weak. Not every row has a clone size; where given, it reads once, few, many or a size class.

V: TRBV19
length: 14
D: .
size: .
J: TRBJ1-5
DNA: TGTGCCAGTAGTATTGGGTTCAGCAATCAGCCCCAGCATTTT
CDR3: CASSIGFSNQPQHF

V: TRBV5-1
length: 13
D: .
size: .
J: TRBJ2-7
DNA: TGCGCCAGCAGCTACGGGACGAGTGACGAGCAGTACTTC
CDR3: CASSYGTSDEQYF

V: TRBV6-5
length: 15
D: TRBD1
size: .
J: TRBJ2-7
DNA: TGTGCCAGCAGTTACTCGGGACAGGGCGTAATCGAGCAGTACTTC
CDR3: CASSYSGQGVIEQYF

V: TRBV6-5
length: 15
D: .
size: few
J: TRBJ2-4
DNA: TGTGCCAGCAGTTACTCGACCCCTCCCGGGGACATTCAGTACTTC
CDR3: CASSYSTPPGDIQYF

V: TRBV7-2
length: 12
D: .
size: .
J: TRBJ2-1
DNA: TGTGCCAGCAGCTTATCGGTAAATGAGCAGTTCTTC
CDR3: CASSLSVNEQFF

V: TRBV27
length: 14
D: .
size: .
J: TRBJ2-1
DNA: TGTGCCAGCAGTTTAATAAATGGTAACAATGAGCAGTTCTTC
CDR3: CASSLINGNNEQFF

V: TRBV5-1
length: 14
D: .
size: .
J: TRBJ2-5
DNA: TGCGCCAGCAGCTTGGGGACGGGCCAAGAGACCCAGTACTTC
CDR3: CASSLGTGQETQYF

V: TRBV23-1
length: 13
D: .
size: .
J: TRBJ1-5
DNA: TGCGCCAGCAGTCGTTCCGGGAATCAGCCCCAGCATTTT
CDR3: CASSRSGNQPQHF

V: TRBV5-6
length: 16
D: TRBD2
size: .
J: TRBJ2-3
DNA: TGTGCCAGCAGCTTGAGTTGGGCGGGAGCCACAGATACGCAGTATTTT
CDR3: CASSLSWAGATDTQYF

V: TRBV2
length: 13
D: .
size: .
J: TRBJ2-3
DNA: TGTGCCAGGTGGGGACTCGACACAGATACGCAGTATTTT
CDR3: CARWGLDTDTQYF

V: TRBV5-4
length: 14
D: TRBD2
size: once
J: TRBJ2-7
DNA: TGTGCCAGCAGCCAAACTAGCGGGAGAGGCGAGCAGTACTTC
CDR3: CASSQTSGRGEQYF

V: TRBV7-6
length: 14
D: TRBD1
size: .
J: TRBJ2-7
DNA: TGTGCCAGCAGCTTAGCACAGGGGGACTACGAGCAGTACTTC
CDR3: CASSLAQGDYEQYF

V: TRBV19
length: 14
D: TRBD1
size: .
J: TRBJ2-7
DNA: TGTGCCAGTAGTAACCCGGACAGGGGCTACGAGCAGTACTTC
CDR3: CASSNPDRGYEQYF

V: TRBV13
length: 14
D: .
size: once
J: TRBJ2-1
DNA: TGTGCCAGCAGCCTCTCCCGGGGGATCAATGAGCAGTTCTTC
CDR3: CASSLSRGINEQFF

V: TRBV30
length: 18
D: .
size: .
J: TRBJ1-1
DNA: TGTGCCTGGAGGTCCATAGTCGCTTGGAGGATGGGGAACACTGAAGCTTTCTTT
CDR3: CAWRSIVAWRMGNTEAFF

V: TRBV4-1
length: 14
D: TRBD1
size: .
J: TRBJ2-7
DNA: TGCGCCAGCAGCCAAGGACAGGGGGTGTCCGAGCAGTACTTC
CDR3: CASSQGQGVSEQYF

V: TRBV5-1
length: 14
D: .
size: .
J: TRBJ2-7
DNA: TGCGCCAGCAGCCCACGGGACGGCACCTACGAGCAGTACTTC
CDR3: CASSPRDGTYEQYF